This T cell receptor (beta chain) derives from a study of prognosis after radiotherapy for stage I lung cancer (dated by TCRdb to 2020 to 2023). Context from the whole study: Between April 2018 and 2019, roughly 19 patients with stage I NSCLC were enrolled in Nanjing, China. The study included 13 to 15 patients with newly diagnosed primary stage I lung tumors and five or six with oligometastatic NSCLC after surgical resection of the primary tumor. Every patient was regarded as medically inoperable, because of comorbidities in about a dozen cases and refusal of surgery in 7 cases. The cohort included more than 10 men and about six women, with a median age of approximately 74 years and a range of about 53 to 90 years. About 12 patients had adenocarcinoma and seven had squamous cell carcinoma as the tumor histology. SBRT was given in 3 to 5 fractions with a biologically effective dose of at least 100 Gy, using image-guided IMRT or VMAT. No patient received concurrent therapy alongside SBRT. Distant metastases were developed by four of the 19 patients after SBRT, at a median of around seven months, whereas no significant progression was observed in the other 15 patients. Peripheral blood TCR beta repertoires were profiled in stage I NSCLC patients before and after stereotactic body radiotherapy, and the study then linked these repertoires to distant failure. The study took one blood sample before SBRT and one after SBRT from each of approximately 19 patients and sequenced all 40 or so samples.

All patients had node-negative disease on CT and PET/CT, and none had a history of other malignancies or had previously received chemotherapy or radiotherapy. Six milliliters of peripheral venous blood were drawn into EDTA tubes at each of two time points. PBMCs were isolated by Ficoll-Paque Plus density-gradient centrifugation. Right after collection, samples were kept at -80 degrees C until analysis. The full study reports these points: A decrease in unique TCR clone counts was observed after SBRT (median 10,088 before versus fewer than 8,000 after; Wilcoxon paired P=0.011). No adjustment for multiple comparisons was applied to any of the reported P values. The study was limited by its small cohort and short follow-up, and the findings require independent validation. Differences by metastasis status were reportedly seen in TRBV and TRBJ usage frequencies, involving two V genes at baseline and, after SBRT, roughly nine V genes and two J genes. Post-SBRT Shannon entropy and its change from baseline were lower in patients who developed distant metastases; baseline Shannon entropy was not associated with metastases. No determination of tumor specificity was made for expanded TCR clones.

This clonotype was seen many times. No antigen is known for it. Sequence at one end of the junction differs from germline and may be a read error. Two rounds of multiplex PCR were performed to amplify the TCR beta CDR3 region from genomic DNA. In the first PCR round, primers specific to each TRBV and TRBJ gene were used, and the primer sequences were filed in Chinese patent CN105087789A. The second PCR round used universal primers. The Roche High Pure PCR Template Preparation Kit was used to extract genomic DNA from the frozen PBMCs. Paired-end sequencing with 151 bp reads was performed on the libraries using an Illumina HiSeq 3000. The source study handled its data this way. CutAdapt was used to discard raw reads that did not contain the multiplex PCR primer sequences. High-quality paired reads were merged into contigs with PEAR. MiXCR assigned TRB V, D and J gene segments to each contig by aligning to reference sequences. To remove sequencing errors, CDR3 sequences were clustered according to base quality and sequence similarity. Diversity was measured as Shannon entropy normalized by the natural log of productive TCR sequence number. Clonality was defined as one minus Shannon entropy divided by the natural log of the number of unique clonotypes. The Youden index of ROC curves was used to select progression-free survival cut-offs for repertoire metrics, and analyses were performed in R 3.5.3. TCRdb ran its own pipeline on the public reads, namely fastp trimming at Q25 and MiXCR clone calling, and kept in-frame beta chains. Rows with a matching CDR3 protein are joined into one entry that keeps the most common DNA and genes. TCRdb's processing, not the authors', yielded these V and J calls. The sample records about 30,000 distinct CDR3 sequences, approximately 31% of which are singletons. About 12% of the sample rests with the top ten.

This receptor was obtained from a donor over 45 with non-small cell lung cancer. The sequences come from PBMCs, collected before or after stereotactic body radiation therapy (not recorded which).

The nucleotides are TGTGCCAGCGGACAGTTTGGTTCCTACGGGCAGTACTTC. Translation gives CASGQFGSYGQYF. The receptor chain draws on TRBV2 and TRBJ2-7; a weak D assignment points to TRBD1 (6 bases agree). The CDR1 and CDR2 encoded by the germline V gene are SNHLY and FYNNEI. The CDR3 numbers 13 residues from cysteine through phenylalanine. Only the CDR3 region is kept as DNA, spanning 39 bases read in frame from base 1.